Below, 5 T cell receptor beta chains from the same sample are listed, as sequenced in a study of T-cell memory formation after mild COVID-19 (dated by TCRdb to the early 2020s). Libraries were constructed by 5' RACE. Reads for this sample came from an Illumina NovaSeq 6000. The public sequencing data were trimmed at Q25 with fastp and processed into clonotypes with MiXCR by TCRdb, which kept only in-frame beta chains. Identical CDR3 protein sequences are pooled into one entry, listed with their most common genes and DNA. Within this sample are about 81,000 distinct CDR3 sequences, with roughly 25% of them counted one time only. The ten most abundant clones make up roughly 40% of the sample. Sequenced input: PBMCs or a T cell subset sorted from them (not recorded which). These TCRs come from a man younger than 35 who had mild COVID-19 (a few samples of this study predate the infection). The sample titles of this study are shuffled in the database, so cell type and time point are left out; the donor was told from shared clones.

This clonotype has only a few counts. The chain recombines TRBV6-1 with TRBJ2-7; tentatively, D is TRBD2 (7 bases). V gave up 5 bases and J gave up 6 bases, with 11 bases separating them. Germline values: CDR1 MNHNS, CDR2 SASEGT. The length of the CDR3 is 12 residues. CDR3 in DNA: TGTGCCAGCAGTCGGGGGGCGGGCGAGCAGTACGTC. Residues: CASSRGAGEQYV.

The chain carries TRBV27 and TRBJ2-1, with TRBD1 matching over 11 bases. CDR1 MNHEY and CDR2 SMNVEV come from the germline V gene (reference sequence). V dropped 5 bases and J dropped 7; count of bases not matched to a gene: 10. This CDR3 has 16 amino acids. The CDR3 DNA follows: TGTGCCAGCAGTAGGACCGGGACAGGGGGATCAAATGAGCAGTTCTTC. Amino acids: CASSRTGTGGSNEQFF.

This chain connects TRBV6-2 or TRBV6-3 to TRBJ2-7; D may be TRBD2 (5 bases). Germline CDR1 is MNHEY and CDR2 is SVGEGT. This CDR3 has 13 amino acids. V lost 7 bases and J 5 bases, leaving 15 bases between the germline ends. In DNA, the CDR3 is TGTGCCAGCAACCCCGGCCCGGGGAACGAGCAGTACGTC. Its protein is CASNPGPGNEQYV.

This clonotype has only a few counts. The CDR3: CAITDYNEQFF. CDR3 DNA: TGTGCCATCACAGACTACAATGAGCAGTTCTTC. The V gene is TRBV10-3, the J gene TRBJ2-1; D not resolved. This CDR3 has 11 residues. Per the germline V gene, CDR1 is ENHRY and CDR2 is SYGVKD. The V and J ends lost 7 bases and 3 bases respectively, with 4 bases between them.

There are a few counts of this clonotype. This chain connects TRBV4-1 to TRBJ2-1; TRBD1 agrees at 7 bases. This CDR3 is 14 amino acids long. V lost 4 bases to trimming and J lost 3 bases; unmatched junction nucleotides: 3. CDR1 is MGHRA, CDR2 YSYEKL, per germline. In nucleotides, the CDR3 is TGCGCCAGCAGCCCGACAGGGCTCTACAATGAGCAGTTCTTC. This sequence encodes CASSPTGLYNEQFF.